A single sample gave rise to the 3 T cell receptor beta chains below, sequenced in a study of T-cell memory formation after mild COVID-19. TCRdb called the 5' RACE reads again in MiXCR, with one record for every CDR3 protein. The sample contains approximately 560,000 distinct CDR3 sequences, roughly 17% of which appear only once. Material for sequencing was PBMCs or a T cell subset sorted from them (not recorded which). All receptors derive from an adult woman who had mild COVID-19 (a few samples of this study predate the infection). Cell type and time point are not known.

This clonotype was counted between two and nine times. The V and J genes are TRBV5-1 and TRBJ2-3; no reliable D call. Germline assignment: CDR1 SGHRS and CDR2 YFSETQ. The length of the CDR3 is 14 residues. V lost 1 base and J 2 bases, leaving 8 bases between the germline ends. The CDR3 nucleotides read TGCGCCAGCAGCTTGACAGAACCCACAGATACGCAGTATTTT. Residues: CASSLTEPTDTQYF.

The genes are TRBV12-3 or TRBV12-4 and TRBJ2-1; 8 bases agree with TRBD1. The J segment lost 5 bases and the V segment lost 11 bases, leaving 11 bases of the junction unmatched. The CDR3 has 14 amino acids. Written as DNA, the CDR3 is TGTGCCGTCACCAGGGGGCTTATTAACAATGAGCAGTTCTTC. This gives the protein CAVTRGLINNEQFF.

This clonotype was detected many times. V and J are TRBV12-3 or TRBV12-4 and TRBJ2-7, with 9 bases matching TRBD2. This CDR3 spans 16 amino acids. With 6 bases clipped from V and 1 base from J, the junction kept 10 bases outside the gene matches. CDR3 residues: CASRGAAGLASYEQYF. CDR3 bases: TGTGCCAGCAGAGGCGCCGCGGGACTAGCATCCTACGAGCAGTACTTC.